This T cell receptor beta chain was sequenced in a study of cytomegalovirus exposure and HLA in healthy donors. Study-wide findings and caveats: In vitro confirmation showed three CMV-associated chains to be CMV antigen specific. Whilst most TCR sequences proved rare, a subset of public TCRs occurred across many donors.

Germline V gene sequence: CDR1 SGHNT, CDR2 YYREEE (reference sequence). The V segment lost 3 bases and the J segment 2 bases; nucleotides outside the gene matches: 4. The CDR3 loop spans 14 amino acids. Of note for this clone: The antigen is not known.

Libraries were prepared by immunoSEQ multiplex PCR; TCRdb keeps only in-frame clonotypes and omits some of them. The repertoire has more than 130,000 clones, almost 90% of them found once; the top ten carry 7% to 9%. The specimen was PBMCs. The V gene is TRBV5-4, the J gene TRBJ1-2; 7 bases are shared with TRBD1. The sequence came from a woman aged 18 to 35 in good health and CMV-seropositive. The CDR3 reads CASSYKDRNYGYTF. The CDR3 bases are TGTGCCAGCAGCTATAAGGACAGGAACTATGGCTACACCTTC. The full variable domain, rest sourced from reference TRBV5-4 and TRBJ1-2, is ETGVTQSPTHLIKTRGQQVTLRCSSQSGHNTVSWYQQALGQGPQFIFQYYREEENGRGNFPPRFSGLQFPNYSSELNVNALELDDSALYLCASSYKDRNYGYTFGSGTRLTVV.